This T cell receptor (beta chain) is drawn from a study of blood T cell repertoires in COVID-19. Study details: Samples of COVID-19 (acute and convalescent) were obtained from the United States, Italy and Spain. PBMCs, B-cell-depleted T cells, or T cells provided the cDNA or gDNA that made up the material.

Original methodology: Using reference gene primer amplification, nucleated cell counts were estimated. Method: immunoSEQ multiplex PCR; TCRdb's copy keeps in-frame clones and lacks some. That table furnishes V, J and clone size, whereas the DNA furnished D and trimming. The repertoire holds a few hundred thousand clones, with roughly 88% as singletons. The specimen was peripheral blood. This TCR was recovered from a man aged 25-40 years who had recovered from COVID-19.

Here the CDR3 reads CSAFRDLQFF. CDR3 in DNA: TGCAGTGCCTTCCGGGACTTACAGTTCTTC. J is TRBJ2-1 and V is TRBV20-1; a possible D gene is TRBD2 (6 bases). Germline V gene data show CDR1 as DFQATT and CDR2 as SNEGSKA (reference sequence). CDR3 size: 10 residues. The germline V and J ends were trimmed by 6 bases and 13 bases, with 13 bases remaining between them.